The 32 T cell receptor beta chains listed next were all sequenced from one sample in a study of beta chain features in type 1 diabetes. Overall study findings and caveats: All four CD4+ subsets from Type 1 diabetes patients carried moderately but significantly shorter TCRB CDR3s.

Their cognate antigens are unknown. Expressed TCRB transcripts got sequenced, as all isolated RNA was reverse transcribed. The protocol was immunoSEQ multiplex PCR, while the TCRdb copy is restricted to in-frame clones and leaves out a portion. The sample lists about 650,000 clones; 9.5% to 15% were seen once. Material: naive CD4+ T cells from blood. The receptors shown here come from a man aged 30-40 years with type 1 diabetes.

This clone was seen only a few times. The chain is built from TRBV7-9 and TRBJ1-3; a weak D match, TRBD1 (5 bases). V dropped 5 bases and J dropped 0 bases, with 11 bases sitting between them. Germline V gene lookup returns CDR1 SEHNR and CDR2 FQNEAQ (reference sequence). The length of the CDR3 is 15 residues. The CDR3 loop reads CASSPGDSSGNTIYF. The CDR3 nucleotides are TGTGCCAGCAGCCCCGGCGACAGCTCTGGAAACACCATATATTTT.

This chain joins TRBV28 and TRBJ1-4; no firm D call. In germline, CDR1 is MDHEN, CDR2 SYDVKM. The V gene lost 8 bases and the J gene lost 8 bases, with 9 bases spanning the gap. This CDR3 has 11 residues. The CDR3 DNA reads TGTGCCAGCCGATCTCGGGAAAAACTGTTTTTT. Translated, it gives CASRSREKLFF.

This clone turned up a few times. The genes are TRBV7-9 and TRBJ2-5; tentatively, D is TRBD1 (5 bases). CDR1 is SEHNR and CDR2 is FQNEAQ in the germline V gene (reference sequence). The CDR3 has 15 residues. The ends were cut back, 5 bases at V and 5 bases at J, with 18 bases in the middle. The CDR3 bases are TGTGCCAGCAGCCCACACTTAAAGGGGATGGAGACCCAGTACTTC. This gives the protein CASSPHLKGMETQYF.

The V call is TRBV2, the J call TRBJ1-6; no clear D. The CDR3 spans 15 residues. Trimming removed 3 bases at V and 9 bases at J, with 15 bases between. CDR1 is SNHLY, CDR2 FYNNEI, per germline. CDR3 amino acids: CASSEVEGLSSPLHF. The CDR3 DNA is TGTGCCAGCAGTGAGGTGGAGGGTTTGAGTTCACCCCTCCACTTT.

This clone appeared a few times. The chain combines TRBV30 with TRBJ2-5; D possibly corresponds to TRBD2 (5 bases). The CDR3 consists of 13 residues. Trimming took 0 bases from V and 4 from J, leaving 9 bases between them. Germline V CDR1 and CDR2: GTSNPN, SVGIG (reference sequence). CDR3 sequence (DNA): TGTGCCTGGAGTGTGGAGGACCGAGAGACCCAGTACTTC. Amino acid sequence: CAWSVEDRETQYF.

The chain is built from TRBV9 and TRBJ1-2; TRBD1 is a possible D gene (6 bases). Per germline, CDR1 SGDLS and CDR2 YYNGEE. V shed 4 bases and J shed 2 bases, with 9 bases lying between them. This CDR3 contains 13 residues. The chain's CDR3 is CASSPQGNYGYTF. CDR3 coding DNA: TGTGCCAGCAGCCCTCAGGGGAACTATGGCTACACCTTC.

The rearrangement links TRBV27 to TRBJ2-7; D might be TRBD1 (6 bases). CDR3 length equals 13 residues. From germline, CDR1 is MNHEY and CDR2 SMNVEV (reference sequence). The V end lost 4 bases, the J end lost 2 bases, and 9 bases lay between the germline ends. The CDR3 region is CASSYRVPYEQYF. The CDR3 DNA follows: TGTGCCAGCAGTTACAGGGTTCCCTACGAGCAGTACTTC.

This clone occurred once. The chain combines TRBV11-2 with TRBJ1-5; 11 nucleotides align to TRBD1. This CDR3 has 14 amino acids. V lost 4 bases to trimming and J lost 7 bases; unmatched junction nucleotides: 3. The V gene's germline CDR1 is SGHAT and CDR2 FQNNGV. CDR3 loop: CASSSDRGQQPQHF. DNA of the CDR3: TGTGCCAGCAGCTCGGACAGGGGGCAACAGCCCCAGCATTTT.

The chain links TRBV30 to TRBJ1-3; unclear D gene. CDR1 GTSNPN and CDR2 SVGIG come from the germline V gene (reference sequence). CDR3 length: 14 residues. V gave up 0 bases and J gave up 7 bases, with 13 bases separating them. The CDR3 spells CAWSVGRLWNTIYF. The CDR3 DNA reads as TGTGCCTGGAGTGTAGGGAGGCTTTGGAACACCATATATTTT.

This clone was counted only a few times. The genes are TRBV7-9 and TRBJ2-2; perhaps TRBD1 as D (5 bases). V lost 2 bases, J lost 1 base, and 8 bases lay in between. Germline values: CDR1 SEHNR, CDR2 FQNEAQ (reference sequence). This CDR3 spans 15 amino acids. CDR3 DNA sequence: TGTGCCAGCAGCTTAAGACAGCTGAACACCGGGGAGCTGTTTTTT. Amino acid sequence: CASSLRQLNTGELFF.

A few counts support this clone. J is TRBJ1-6 and V is TRBV7-9, with D possibly TRBD1 on 5 matching bases. Germline values: CDR1 SEHNR, CDR2 FQNEAQ (reference sequence). The CDR3 covers 12 residues. V was trimmed by 5 bases and J by 11 bases, leaving 10 bases between them. CDR3 nucleotides: TGTGCCAGCAGCCCACAGGAGGCACCCCTCCACTTT. This sequence encodes CASSPQEAPLHF.

This clone was recorded a few times. The chain joins TRBV27 to TRBJ1-6, with D tentatively TRBD1 (5 bases). The CDR3 covers 12 residues. Germline V lookup: CDR1 MNHEY, CDR2 SMNVEV (reference sequence). V was shortened by 9 bases and J by 12 bases, with 15 bases between the two germline ends. CDR3 sequence: CASTTQRGPLHF. CDR3 DNA: TGTGCCAGTACGACCCAAAGGGGACCCCTCCACTTT.

V is TRBV10-3 and J is TRBJ1-2, with D hard to call. Deletions cut 8 bases from V and 0 bases from J, with 10 bases between. This CDR3 has 13 amino acids. Germline V CDR1 and CDR2: ENHRY, SYGVKD. The CDR3 DNA reads TGTGCCATCGGTGGGTCTTCTAACTATGGCTACACCTTC. Translation gives CAIGGSSNYGYTF.

This clone was observed a single time. The J gene is TRBJ2-2, the V gene TRBV19; D ambiguous. V gave up 4 bases and J gave up 3 bases, with 9 bases separating them. CDR3 size: 14 residues. In germline, CDR1 is LNHDA, CDR2 SQIVND (reference sequence). The CDR3 bases are TGTGCCAGTAGTAAAGGCCCGGACACCGGGGAGCTGTTTTTT. Translation gives CASSKGPDTGELFF.

This clone was found a few times. This may be a read error, as it is one base from a much larger clone. The chain combines TRBV7-2 with TRBJ2-5; D unclear. Looked up from germline, CDR1 is SGHTA and CDR2 is FQGNSA. Deletions cut 3 bases from V and 5 bases from J, with 4 bases between. The CDR3 extends over 11 amino acids. Written as DNA, the CDR3 is TGTGCCAGCAGCTTCGGGGAGACCCAGTACTTC. Its protein is CASSFGETQYF.

The chain employs TRBV6-5 and TRBJ2-5, with D possibly being TRBD2 (7 bases). This CDR3 contains 15 residues. V gave up 1 base and J gave up 5 bases, with 14 bases separating them. The germline gives CDR1 MNHEY, CDR2 SVGAGI. The CDR3 coding sequence is TGTGCCAGCAGTTACTTGGCGGGGGCAAGGGAGACCCAGTACTTC. It codes for CASSYLAGARETQYF.

V and J are TRBV6-1 and TRBJ2-5; 7 bases fit TRBD1. With 4 bases clipped from V and 4 bases from J, the junction kept 12 bases outside the gene matches. The CDR3 extends over 16 amino acids. Germline V gene lookup returns CDR1 MNHNS and CDR2 SASEGT. The CDR3 DNA reads as TGTGCCAGCAGTGGTCAGATCGGGACAGTCGGAGAGACCCAGTACTTC. Translated: CASSGQIGTVGETQYF.

The chain employs TRBV11-2 and TRBJ2-3; D is uncertain. The CDR3 spans 14 residues. V was trimmed by 4 bases and J by 2 bases, leaving 10 bases between them. Germline loops: CDR1 SGHAT, CDR2 FQNNGV. The CDR3 here is CASSSQLSTDTQYF. The CDR3 DNA reads as TGTGCCAGCAGCTCACAGCTATCCACAGATACGCAGTATTTT.

V usage is TRBV14 and J usage is TRBJ2-6; D is ambiguous. Germline CDR1 reads SGHDN; CDR2 reads FVKESK. V lost 4 bases and J 1 base, leaving 8 bases between the germline ends. The CDR3 covers 15 residues. In DNA form, the CDR3 reads TGTGCCAGCAGCCTCGAAGGTTCTGGGGCCAACGTCCTGACTTTC. Translation: CASSLEGSGANVLTF.

The chain employs TRBV6-4 and TRBJ1-4; no clear D. V was cut by 6 bases and J by 2 bases, with 7 bases left in between. The CDR3 extends over 13 amino acids. CDR1 and CDR2 (germline): MRHNA, SNTAGT. The CDR3 DNA is TGTGCCAGCAGCAACCCCACTAATGAAAAACTGTTTTTT. It codes for CASSNPTNEKLFF.

There are a few counts of this clone. Within the sample, other DNA sequences also encode this same CDR3. The rearrangement links TRBV30 to TRBJ2-1, with a weak D call TRBD2 (7 bases). This CDR3 comprises 15 residues. Per germline, CDR1 GTSNPN and CDR2 SVGIG (reference sequence). Trimming cost V 7 bases and J 3 bases, with 19 bases left between them. In DNA form, the CDR3 reads TGTGCCTCAACCGAGGGGGGGCTGGGCTACAATGAGCAGTTCTTC. This gives the protein CASTEGGLGYNEQFF.

This clone was counted a few times. This chain connects TRBV30 to TRBJ1-3; D is possibly TRBD1 (5 bases). The ends were cut back, 0 bases at V and 2 bases at J, with 8 bases in the middle. Germline V gene sequence: CDR1 GTSNPN, CDR2 SVGIG (reference sequence). The CDR3 runs 14 residues. Here the CDR3 reads CAWSVGEPGNTIYF. For the CDR3, the DNA is TGTGCCTGGAGTGTAGGGGAGCCTGGAAACACCATATATTTT.

This clone was seen only a few times. The chain links TRBV27 to TRBJ1-1; D may be TRBD1 (6 bases). Trimming took 6 bases from V and 4 from J, leaving 15 bases between them. The germline CDR1 and CDR2 sequences are MNHEY and SMNVEV (reference sequence). The CDR3 sequence is 14 residues long. The CDR3 is CASREGRGFTEAFF. The CDR3 DNA is TGTGCCAGCAGGGAGGGAAGGGGGTTCACTGAAGCTTTCTTT.

The sample holds a few counts of this clone. This chain uses TRBV19 with TRBJ2-1; D is perhaps TRBD1 (6 bases). There are 14 residues in the CDR3. Deletions cut 9 bases from V and 7 bases from J, with 19 bases between. Germline V gene data show CDR1 as LNHDA and CDR2 as SQIVND (reference sequence). This chain's CDR3 is CASQGSRAGNEQFF. In nucleotides, the CDR3 is TGTGCCAGCCAGGGGTCCCGGGCGGGTAATGAGCAGTTCTTC.

This clone has just a few counts. V gene TRBV6-6 combines with J gene TRBJ2-3, with 12 bases that match TRBD2. Germline trimming cut 2 bases from V and 1 base from J; bases unmatched to any gene: 1. The CDR3 is 16 amino acids. Per the germline V gene, CDR1 is MNHNY and CDR2 is SVGAGI (reference sequence). The CDR3 region is CASSYRTSGGTDTQYF. The CDR3 bases are TGTGCCAGCAGTTACCGGACTAGCGGGGGCACAGATACGCAGTATTTT.

The rearrangement links TRBV30 to TRBJ1-3; no firm D call. This CDR3 has 19 residues. V was cut by 1 base and J by 0 bases, with 22 bases left in between. The germline V gene has CDR1 GTSNPN and CDR2 SVGIG (reference sequence). CDR3 nucleotide sequence: TGTGCCTGGAGTGATACTAACCTGGCAGTCATACGCTCTGGAAACACCATATATTTT. This codes for CAWSDTNLAVIRSGNTIYF.

This sequence joins TRBV7-2 and TRBJ2-5; D ambiguous. Germline-derived CDR1 and CDR2 are SGHTA and FQGNSA. V was clipped by 2 bases and J by 2 bases, with 6 bases between them. There are 13 residues in the CDR3. DNA of the CDR3: TGTGCCAGCAGCTTATCTATACAAGAGACCCAGTACTTC. Its protein product is CASSLSIQETQYF.

This clone has just a few counts. The CDR3 loop reads CASSPRSQDAQSYEQYF. In nucleotides, the CDR3 is TGTGCCAGCTCACCAAGGAGTCAGGACGCTCAATCCTACGAGCAGTACTTC. The chain combines TRBV18 with TRBJ2-7, with D unclear. Trimming removed 2 bases at V and 1 base at J, with 18 bases between. Germline CDR1 reads KGHSH; CDR2 reads LQKENI. There are 17 residues in the CDR3.

The chain employs TRBV4-2 and TRBJ2-3; no reliable D call. Looked up from germline, CDR1 is LGHNA and CDR2 is YNFKEQ. The CDR3 has 14 amino acids. Trimming took 1 base from V and 2 from J, leaving 7 bases between them. The CDR3 nucleotides are TGTGCCAGCAGCCAAGGACTGTCCACAGATACGCAGTATTTT. Translated, it gives CASSQGLSTDTQYF.

The CDR3 sequence: CASSLGTGSLGEKLFF. DNA of the CDR3: TGTGCCAGCAGCTTAGGCACAGGGAGTCTTGGTGAAAAACTGTTTTTT. V gene TRBV7-9 combines with J gene TRBJ1-4; weak D call: TRBD1 (6 bases). The CDR3 contains 16 residues. The V end was cut by 1 base, the J end by 7 bases, with 16 bases between. The germline V gene encodes CDR1 SEHNR and CDR2 FQNEAQ (reference sequence).

This clone was observed a handful of times. J is TRBJ1-3 and V is TRBV27; 7 bases fit TRBD1. This CDR3 has 13 residues. J gave up 4 bases and V 5 bases, and 2 bases lay outside the gene matches. Germline CDR1 reads MNHEY; CDR2 reads SMNVEV (reference sequence). The CDR3 region is CASSIQGGNTIYF. CDR3 sequence (DNA): TGTGCCAGCAGTATACAGGGGGGAAACACCATATATTTT.

The chain uses TRBV5-4 and TRBJ1-6; D is unresolved. The CDR3 is made up of 14 amino acids. Germline V gives CDR1 SGHNT, CDR2 YYREEE (reference sequence). V gave up 4 bases and J gave up 6 bases, with 11 bases separating them. CDR3 residues: CASSPNLSNSPLHF. In DNA, the CDR3 is TGTGCCAGCAGCCCAAACCTCTCTAATTCACCCCTCCACTTT.